A selection of T cell receptor beta chains follows, all from one sample in a study of Ad26.COV2.S vaccination and SARS-CoV-2 variants. The data were produced by immunoSEQ multiplex PCR, yet TCRdb's version contains in-frame clones alone and is incomplete. Of about 350,000 clones in the sample, approximately 86% are singletons; the top ten hold roughly 10%. The material was peripheral blood, obtained in a trial of Ad26.COV2.S vaccine versus placebo. These receptors were taken from a person aged 18-65 years who received the Ad26.COV2.S COVID-19 vaccine or a placebo. Each CDR3 is given with its conserved first and last residue. The D gene is left open where the match is weak.

v_gene: TRBV20-1
j_gene: TRBJ2-3
d_gene: .
len: 11
CDR3aa: CSASDTDTQYF

v_gene: TRBV7-3
j_gene: TRBJ2-3
d_gene: TRBD2
len: 19
CDR3aa: CASSLMASGSALGTDTQYF

v_gene: TRBV7-3
j_gene: TRBJ2-1
d_gene: .
len: 14
CDR3aa: CASSFEGSYNEQFF

v_gene: TRBV13
j_gene: TRBJ2-1
d_gene: TRBD1
len: 15
CDR3aa: CASSLGQGGYNEQFF

v_gene: TRBV4-3
j_gene: TRBJ2-3
d_gene: .
len: 16
CDR3aa: CASSQGASDSTDTQYF

v_gene: TRBV4-2
j_gene: TRBJ2-3
d_gene: TRBD2
len: 16
CDR3aa: CASTQRGSGSTDTQYF

v_gene: TRBV4-3
j_gene: TRBJ1-2
d_gene: TRBD1
len: 13
CDR3aa: CASSQRTGTGYTF

v_gene: TRBV11-2
j_gene: TRBJ2-7
d_gene: .
len: 12
CDR3aa: CASSLAHYEQYF

v_gene: TRBV9
j_gene: TRBJ1-1
d_gene: TRBD1
len: 15
CDR3aa: CASSGLAGGDTEAFF

v_gene: TRBV5-6
j_gene: TRBJ2-3
d_gene: .
len: 14
CDR3aa: CASSLAERTDTQYF

v_gene: TRBV18
j_gene: TRBJ1-2
d_gene: .
len: 14
CDR3aa: CASSPNRETRGYTF

v_gene: TRBV11-2
j_gene: TRBJ2-3
d_gene: .
len: 16
CDR3aa: CASSLSAGSPTDTQYF

v_gene: TRBV19
j_gene: TRBJ2-1
d_gene: .
len: 15
CDR3aa: CASSIDSLPPNEQFF

v_gene: TRBV9
j_gene: TRBJ1-2
d_gene: TRBD1
len: 17
CDR3aa: CASSVVTGGQMDYGYTF

v_gene: TRBV30
j_gene: TRBJ2-1
d_gene: .
len: 16
CDR3aa: CAWTVDWWEWYNEQFF

v_gene: TRBV2
j_gene: TRBJ1-4
d_gene: .
len: 15
CDR3aa: CASGPAGSTNEKLFF

v_gene: TRBV24-1
j_gene: TRBJ2-2
d_gene: TRBD1
len: 16
CDR3aa: CATSDTGQGADGELFF

v_gene: TRBV30
j_gene: TRBJ2-1
d_gene: .
len: 15
CDR3aa: CAWTMDSSSYNEQFF

v_gene: TRBV7-2
j_gene: TRBJ2-4
d_gene: TRBD2
len: 16
CDR3aa: CASSLAAAGELNIQYF

v_gene: TRBV11-2
j_gene: TRBJ1-1
d_gene: .
len: 13
CDR3aa: CASSFEGRTEAFF

v_gene: TRBV11-2
j_gene: TRBJ2-1
d_gene: .
len: 16
CDR3aa: CASSLRRGNSYNEQFF

v_gene: TRBV25-1
j_gene: TRBJ2-6
d_gene: .
len: 15
CDR3aa: CASSDPAAGANVLTF

v_gene: TRBV3-1/TRBV3-2
j_gene: TRBJ2-1
d_gene: .
len: 13
CDR3aa: CASSQESYMGKFF

v_gene: TRBV24-1
j_gene: TRBJ1-2
d_gene: .
len: 13
CDR3aa: CATSEGGRYGYTF

v_gene: TRBV19
j_gene: TRBJ2-1
d_gene: .
len: 15
CDR3aa: CASSIDRGQLGEQFF

v_gene: TRBV14
j_gene: TRBJ2-3
d_gene: .
len: 11
CDR3aa: CASSQGRAQYF

v_gene: TRBV5-1
j_gene: TRBJ2-3
d_gene: TRBD2
len: 15
CDR3aa: CASSLAGGYTDTQYF

v_gene: TRBV18
j_gene: TRBJ2-7
d_gene: TRBD1
len: 15
CDR3aa: CASSPPGQGFSEQYF

v_gene: TRBV3-1/TRBV3-2
j_gene: TRBJ1-1
d_gene: .
len: 14
CDR3aa: CASKETAMNTEAFF

v_gene: TRBV7-2
j_gene: TRBJ2-7
d_gene: TRBD2
len: 15
CDR3aa: CASSPSGASSYEQYF

v_gene: TRBV4-1
j_gene: TRBJ1-2
d_gene: .
len: 17
CDR3aa: CASSQEGLGGTDYGYTF

v_gene: TRBV6-2/TRBV6-3
j_gene: TRBJ2-2
d_gene: .
len: 15
CDR3aa: CASSYAQMNTGELFF

v_gene: TRBV5-1
j_gene: TRBJ2-7
d_gene: .
len: 15
CDR3aa: CASSLAPGEYYEQYF

v_gene: TRBV5-4
j_gene: TRBJ2-2
d_gene: TRBD2
len: 16
CDR3aa: CASSQRGTSDTGELFF

v_gene: TRBV11-2
j_gene: TRBJ1-1
d_gene: .
len: 11
CDR3aa: CASSVGAEAFF

v_gene: TRBV5-1
j_gene: TRBJ2-1
d_gene: .
len: 13
CDR3aa: CASSFSVDNEQFF

v_gene: TRBV28
j_gene: TRBJ2-7
d_gene: TRBD2
len: 15
CDR3aa: CASSPPGGGVVEQYF

v_gene: TRBV13
j_gene: TRBJ2-5
d_gene: .
len: 16
CDR3aa: CASSPHGSVGQETQYF

v_gene: TRBV9
j_gene: TRBJ2-7
d_gene: .
len: 15
CDR3aa: CASSPRPAGTYEQYF

v_gene: TRBV11-2
j_gene: TRBJ1-1
d_gene: .
len: 11
CDR3aa: CASSIGPEAFF

v_gene: TRBV5-3
j_gene: TRBJ2-5
d_gene: TRBD2
len: 17
CDR3aa: CARSLQEREASSETQYF

v_gene: TRBV27
j_gene: TRBJ2-3
d_gene: TRBD2
len: 15
CDR3aa: CASSLLAGGRDTQYF

v_gene: TRBV7-9
j_gene: TRBJ1-5
d_gene: .
len: 17
CDR3aa: CASSVTSPTGSNQPQHF

v_gene: TRBV4-3
j_gene: TRBJ1-1
d_gene: .
len: 16
CDR3aa: CASSQDGSRRGVEAFF

v_gene: TRBV7-2
j_gene: TRBJ2-7
d_gene: .
len: 14
CDR3aa: CASSLRGRAGEQYF

v_gene: TRBV7-6
j_gene: TRBJ2-1
d_gene: TRBD1
len: 15
CDR3aa: CASSLLRTGVNEQFF

v_gene: TRBV5-1
j_gene: TRBJ1-2
d_gene: .
len: 13
CDR3aa: CASNPDGNYGYTF

v_gene: TRBV7-9
j_gene: TRBJ1-6
d_gene: TRBD1
len: 15
CDR3aa: CASSSRQGVNSPLHF

v_gene: TRBV18
j_gene: TRBJ2-7
d_gene: .
len: 14
CDR3aa: CASSLDGSPYEQYF

v_gene: TRBV30
j_gene: TRBJ1-3
d_gene: .
len: 15
CDR3aa: CAWSLAGNSGNTIYF

v_gene: TRBV29-1
j_gene: TRBJ1-1
d_gene: .
len: 12
CDR3aa: CSITGLNTEAFF

v_gene: TRBV6-2/TRBV6-3
j_gene: TRBJ2-5
d_gene: .
len: 14
CDR3aa: CASSRAPMGETQYF